Shown below are 26 T cell receptor beta chains from a single sample sequenced in a study of PD-1 blockade in classical Hodgkin lymphoma. Time point noted: cycle 4 day 1 (C4D1), after five to seven weeks of nivolumab. With no exception, relapse followed autologous stem cell transplantation in all patients, and brentuximab vedotin exposure varied. This table comes from immunoSEQ multiplex PCR, and its TCRdb copy is limited to in-frame clones, with some not included. The sample records tens of thousands of clones, roughly 76% being singletons. Sequencing used peripheral blood mononuclear cells (PBMCs), obtained before the fourth cycle of nivolumab. These TCRs come from a human donor with classical Hodgkin lymphoma.

The chain links TRBV5-5 to TRBJ1-3; D uncertain. Trimming cost V 0 bases and J 5 bases, with 9 bases left between them. The germline CDR1 and CDR2 sequences are SGHKS and YYEKEE (reference sequence). The length of the CDR3 is 14 residues. DNA of the CDR3: TGTGCCAGCAGCTTGGGTCCCGGACGAAACACCATATATTTT. It yields the protein CASSLGPGRNTIYF.

V and J are TRBV12-1 and TRBJ1-5; TRBD1 is taken as the D call from the table, unchecked against the DNA. TRBV12-1 is annotated as a pseudogene. This CDR3 has 17 amino acids. In DNA form, the CDR3 reads TGTGCCAGCAGCCGCCCAGGCCGGACAGAGAGCAATCAGCCCCAGCATTTT. The encoded protein is CASSRPGRTESNQPQHF.

The table lists this clone with a few counts. The chain couples TRBV4-3 to TRBJ1-1, with D possibly TRBD1 on 6 matching bases. The germline V gene encodes CDR1 LGHNA and CDR2 YSLEER. Deletions cut 2 bases from V and 4 bases from J, with 8 bases between. The CDR3 has 13 residues. The CDR3 loop is CASSQQGTTEAFF. The DNA for the CDR3 is TGCGCCAGCAGCCAACAGGGGACCACTGAAGCTTTCTTT.

V usage is TRBV9 and J usage is TRBJ2-5; D is possibly TRBD1 (5 bases). Germline V gene sequence: CDR1 SGDLS, CDR2 YYNGEE. This CDR3 spans 16 amino acids. Trimming took 1 base from V and 3 from J, leaving 16 bases between them. The CDR3 region has the DNA TGTGCCAGCAGCGTATGGTACGAGACAGAAGAAGAGACCCAGTACTTC. It yields the protein CASSVWYETEEETQYF.

This clone was found a few times. The rearrangement links TRBV19 to TRBJ1-2, with TRBD1 matching 8 bases. Germline V CDR1 and CDR2: LNHDA, SQIVND (reference sequence). The CDR3 is 14 amino acids. V lost 4 bases and J lost 4; bases outside the gene matches: 5. CDR3 loop: CASSTGQASYGYTF. In DNA, the CDR3 is TGTGCCAGTAGTACGGGACAGGCGAGCTATGGCTACACCTTC.

CDR3 residues: CAISEGSPGTQYF. CDR3 coding DNA: TGTGCCATCAGTGAGGGCTCCCCCGGGACCCAGTACTTC. The chain joins TRBV10-3 to TRBJ2-5; D ambiguous. V lost 2 bases to trimming and J lost 7 bases, with 11 bases between them. Germline values: CDR1 ENHRY, CDR2 SYGVKD. The CDR3 has 13 residues.

The chain uses TRBV9 and TRBJ2-3, with D perhaps given as TRBD1 or TRBD2 (5 bases each). Between the trimmed V and J ends, which lost 0 bases and 3 bases, there was a span of 17 bases. Looked up from germline, CDR1 is SGDLS and CDR2 is YYNGEE. CDR3 length: 17 residues. CDR3 loop: CASSVEPGPSSTDTQYF. CDR3 sequence (DNA): TGTGCCAGCAGCGTAGAACCGGGGCCCTCCTCGACAGATACGCAGTATTTT.

V and J are TRBV28 and TRBJ2-7; D may be TRBD1 (6 bases). V was clipped by 2 bases and J by 7 bases, with 21 bases between them. Per germline, CDR1 MDHEN and CDR2 SYDVKM. CDR3 length equals 16 residues. The CDR3, as DNA: TGTGCCAGCAGTTTAGGGCCGCTTGGGGGCGATCGGGAGCAGTACTTC. Translating gives CASSLGPLGGDREQYF.

By share, this clone counts as medium-sized (0.01 to 0.1%). This rearrangement joins TRBV2 to TRBJ1-2; no reliable D call. CDR1 is SNHLY and CDR2 is FYNNEI in the germline V gene. The V gene lost 1 base and the J gene lost 4 bases, with 1 base spanning the gap. This CDR3 has 11 amino acids. The CDR3 nucleotides read TGTGCCAGCAGTGAAGGCTATGGCTACACCTTC. This encodes CASSEGYGYTF.

V usage is TRBV7-2 and J usage is TRBJ2-7; D remains ambiguous. This CDR3 spans 15 amino acids. Trimming took 2 bases from V and 6 from J, leaving 17 bases between them. The germline CDR1 and CDR2 sequences are SGHTA and FQGNSA. CDR3 residues: CASSLYGQLSSEQYF. CDR3 in DNA: TGTGCCAGCAGCTTATACGGGCAGTTGTCATCCGAGCAGTACTTC.

V gene TRBV11-1 combines with J gene TRBJ2-7, with 11 positions matching TRBD1. Trimming removed 5 bases from V and 2 bases from J; junction bases left unmatched: 5. The CDR3 runs 15 residues. Germline CDR1 is SGHAT and CDR2 is FQDESV (reference sequence). CDR3 loop: CASSRTGQGAYEQYF. CDR3 DNA sequence: TGTGCCAGCAGCCGGACGGGACAGGGGGCCTACGAGCAGTACTTC. Together with reference TRBV11-1 and TRBJ2-7, the CDR3 gives the full variable domain: EAEVAQSPRYKITEKSQAVAFWCDPISGHATLYWYRQILGQGPELLVQFQDESVVDDSQLPKDRFSAERLKGVDSTLKIQPAELGDSAMYLCASSRTGQGAYEQYFGPGTRLTVT.

As to this clone: Other DNA sequences from this sample encode an identical CDR3 as well. This chain's CDR3 is CASTMRTADTQYF. CDR3 in DNA: TGCGCCAGCACGATGCGTACCGCAGATACGCAGTATTTT. The J gene is TRBJ2-3, the V gene TRBV5-1, with D unclear. V dropped 6 bases and J dropped 4 bases, with 12 bases sitting between them. The germline CDR1 and CDR2 sequences are SGHRS and YFSETQ. The CDR3 length is 13 residues.

This chain joins TRBV5-4 and TRBJ2-3; D is possibly TRBD2 (6 bases). This CDR3 contains 17 residues. CDR1 and CDR2 from the germline V gene are SGHNT and YYREEE (reference sequence). V lost 0 bases, J lost 5 bases, and 19 bases lay in between. CDR3 DNA: TGTGCCAGCAGCTTGGAACGGGGCGGGGCCCGGAGAGATACGCAGTATTTT. As protein: CASSLERGGARRDTQYF.

V is TRBV6-1 and J is TRBJ2-7, with D tentatively TRBD1 or TRBD2 (5 bases each). Looked up from germline, CDR1 is MNHNS and CDR2 is SASEGT. The length of the CDR3 is 13 residues. V was clipped by 1 base and J by 6 bases, with 10 bases between them. The CDR3 reads CASSEEGGGEQYF. The CDR3 bases are TGTGCCAGCAGTGAAGAAGGTGGGGGCGAGCAGTACTTC.

The chain is built from TRBV9 and TRBJ2-2; 9 bases line up with TRBD2. Germline CDR1 SGDLS, CDR2 YYNGEE. Trimming cost V 3 bases and J 5 bases; bases outside gene matches: 11. This CDR3 comprises 17 residues. CDR3 DNA: TGTGCCAGCAGCGCCTCCTTAGCGGGGGCGGGTACCGGGGAGCTGTTTTTT. This gives the protein CASSASLAGAGTGELFF.

This chain connects TRBV6-6 to TRBJ2-2; D unresolved. V gave up 3 bases and J gave up 0 bases, with 8 bases separating them. CDR1 is MNHNY and CDR2 is SVGAGI in the germline V gene (reference sequence). The CDR3 extends over 15 amino acids. CDR3 region: CASSYHTANTGELFF. CDR3 in DNA: TGTGCCAGCAGTTATCACACCGCGAACACCGGGGAGCTGTTTTTT.

The chain carries TRBV7-8 and TRBJ2-2; D unclear. The CDR3 consists of 15 residues. The germline V gene has CDR1 SGHVS and CDR2 FQNEAQ. V lost 3 bases to trimming and J lost 5 bases, with 13 bases between them. The CDR3 coding sequence is TGTGCCAGCAGCTTTGGGCAGGTCTTAACCGGGGAGCTGTTTTTT. The encoded protein is CASSFGQVLTGELFF. The full variable domain, completed using reference TRBV7-8 and TRBJ2-2, is GAGVSQSPRYKVAKRGQDVALRCDPISGHVSLFWYQQALGQGPEFLTYFQNEAQLDKSGLPSDRFFAERPEGSVSTLKIQRTQQEDSAVYLCASSFGQVLTGELFFGEGSRLTVL.

This clone was found once. J is TRBJ2-7 and V is TRBV4-1; the D gene is possibly TRBD2 (6 bases). The CDR3 contains 16 residues. V lost 0 bases and J lost 0, with 12 bases in between. Per germline, CDR1 MGHRA and CDR2 YSYEKL. The CDR3 is CASSQDSGKSSYEQYF. The DNA of the CDR3 is TGCGCCAGCAGCCAAGATAGCGGCAAATCCTCCTACGAGCAGTACTTC.

This chain links TRBV29-1 with TRBJ1-4; 9 nucleotides agree with TRBD1. The J segment lost 5 bases and the V segment lost 4 bases, leaving 5 bases of the junction unmatched. The CDR3 loop spans 14 amino acids. Germline V gene sequence: CDR1 SQVTM, CDR2 ANQGSEA. CDR3 in amino acids: CSVGGGTGNEKLFF. CDR3 nucleotides: TGCAGCGTTGGAGGAGGGACAGGGAATGAAAAACTGTTTTTT.

The J gene is TRBJ1-5, the V gene TRBV11-3; D is possibly TRBD1 (5 bases). Germline V gene lookup returns CDR1 SGHNT and CDR2 YENEEA. The CDR3 totals 14 residues. The ends were cut back, 5 bases at V and 4 bases at J, with 12 bases in the middle. This chain's CDR3 is CASSITGGNQPQHF. The CDR3 region has the DNA TGTGCCAGCAGCATTACAGGAGGAAATCAGCCCCAGCATTTT.

Sample share makes this clone medium-sized. This sequence joins TRBV6-5 and TRBJ1-3; weak D call: TRBD1 (5 bases). This CDR3 is 14 amino acids long. The V gene's germline CDR1 is MNHEY and CDR2 SVGAGI. V lost 2 bases, J lost 2 bases, and 7 bases lay in between. DNA for the CDR3: TGTGCCAGCAGTTACGGAGGGGCTGGAAACACCATATATTTT. Its protein product is CASSYGGAGNTIYF.

The CDR3 region is CATHGGTSSYEQYF. For the CDR3, the DNA is TGTGCCACCCACGGGGGGACAAGCTCCTACGAGCAGTACTTC. The V gene is TRBV6-5, the J gene TRBJ2-7; perhaps TRBD2 as D (7 bases). This CDR3 region has 14 residues. Looked up from germline, CDR1 is MNHEY and CDR2 is SVGAGI. V lost 10 bases and J lost 0, with 16 bases in between.

The CDR3 region has the DNA TGTGCCAGCAGGATGGGACAGGCCTTTAACTATGGCTACACCTTC. This gives the protein CASRMGQAFNYGYTF. The chain couples TRBV2 to TRBJ1-2; 8 nucleotides align to TRBD1. The CDR3 is 15 amino acids. CDR1 SNHLY and CDR2 FYNNEI come from the germline V gene. Trimming at V came to 6 bases and at J to 1 base, leaving 7 bases not matched to a gene.

This clone has only a few counts. The chain is built from TRBV27 and TRBJ2-1; D is unresolved. This CDR3 has 12 residues. The germline gives CDR1 MNHEY, CDR2 SMNVEV (reference sequence). V was trimmed by 2 bases and J by 15 bases, leaving 14 bases between them. CDR3 bases: TGTGCCAGCAGTTTAGGGTTTAATAGACCGTTCTTC. This gives the protein CASSLGFNRPFF.

The CDR3 region has the DNA TGTGCCAGCAGCCTAACAGGGACGGACCAGCCCCAGCATTTT. It translates to CASSLTGTDQPQHF. The chain is built from TRBV6-6 and TRBJ1-5; a weak D match, TRBD1 (6 bases). There are 14 residues in the CDR3. With 6 bases removed from V and 7 bases from J, the gap between germline ends came to 16 bases. Germline lookup yields CDR1 MNHNY and CDR2 SVGAGI (reference sequence).

This rearrangement joins TRBV4-1 to TRBJ1-3, with D unclear. V was trimmed by 0 bases and J by 0 bases, leaving 9 bases between them. CDR3 length equals 16 residues. The germline V gene has CDR1 MGHRA and CDR2 YSYEKL. The CDR3 DNA reads as TGCGCCAGCAGCCAAGAAGGGTCGACCTCTGGAAACACCATATATTTT. Its translation: CASSQEGSTSGNTIYF.